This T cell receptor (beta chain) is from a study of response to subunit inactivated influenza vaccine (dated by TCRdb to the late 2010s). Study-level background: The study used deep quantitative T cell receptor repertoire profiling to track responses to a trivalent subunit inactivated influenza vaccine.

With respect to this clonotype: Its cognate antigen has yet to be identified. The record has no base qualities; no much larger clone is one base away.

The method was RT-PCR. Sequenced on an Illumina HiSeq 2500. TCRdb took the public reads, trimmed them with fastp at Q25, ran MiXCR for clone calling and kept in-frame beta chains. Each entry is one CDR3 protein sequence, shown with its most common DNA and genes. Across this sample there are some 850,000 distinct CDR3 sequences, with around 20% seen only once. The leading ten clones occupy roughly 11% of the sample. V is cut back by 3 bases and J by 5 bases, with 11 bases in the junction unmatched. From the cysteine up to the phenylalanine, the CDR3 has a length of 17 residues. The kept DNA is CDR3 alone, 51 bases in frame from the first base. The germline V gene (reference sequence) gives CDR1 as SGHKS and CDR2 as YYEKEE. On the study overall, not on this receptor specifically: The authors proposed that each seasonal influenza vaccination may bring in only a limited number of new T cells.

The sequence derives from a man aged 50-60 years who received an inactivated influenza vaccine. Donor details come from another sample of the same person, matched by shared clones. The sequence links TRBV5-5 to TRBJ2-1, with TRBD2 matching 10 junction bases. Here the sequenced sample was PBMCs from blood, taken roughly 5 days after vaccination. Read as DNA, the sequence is TGTGCCAGCAGCTCCCGGGTCACTAGCGGGATCAACAATGAGCAGTTCTTC. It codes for CASSSRVTSGINNEQFF. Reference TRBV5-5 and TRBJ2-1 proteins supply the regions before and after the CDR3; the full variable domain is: DAGVTQSPTHLIKTRGQQVTLRCSPISGHKSVSWYQQVLGQGPQFIFQYYEKEERGRGNFPDRFSARQFPNYSSELNVNALLLGDSALYLCASSSRVTSGINNEQFFGPGTRLTVL.